Listed here are 2 T cell receptor beta chains from one sample, sequenced in a study of T cell repertoires in cytomegalovirus infection (dated by TCRdb to the late 2010s). No antigen is known for these receptors. The sample's treatment or condition label, in plain terms: in vitro stimulation with specific CMV peptide epitopes to enrich CMV-specific T cells. The reads were generated on an Illumina HiSeq 1500. Using fastp at Q25 and MiXCR, TCRdb reprocessed the public reads and kept productive beta chains. All rows with the same CDR3 protein become a single entry with the most common DNA and genes. This sample comprises around 500,000 distinct CDR3 sequences, approximately 46% of them detected only once. About 41% of the sample is held by the ten biggest clonotypes. The source was cultured PBMCs, collected from culture after CMV antigen stimulation. Receptors were obtained from a human donor in good health (CMV status not recorded). Some clones in this sample may be carry-over from other donors' samples.

The rearrangement links TRBV7-2 to TRBJ2-7; 7 nucleotides align to TRBD2. Germline trimming cut 6 bases from V and 8 bases from J; bases unmatched to any gene: 16. CDR1 is SGHTA, CDR2 FQGNSA, per germline. The CDR3 length is 15 residues. CDR3 nucleotide sequence: TGTGCCAGCAGGCTAGAGGGCGGGAGTGGCCTCAAGCAGTACTTC. Translating gives CASRLEGGSGLKQYF. Full variable domain (remainder filled in from reference TRBV7-2 and TRBJ2-7): GAGVSQSPSNKVTEKGKDVELRCDPISGHTALYWYRQSLGQGLEFLIYFQGNSAPDKSGLPSDRFSAERTGGSVSTLTIQRTQQEDSAVYLCASRLEGGSGLKQYFGPGTRLTVT.

There are many counts of this clonotype. The V gene is TRBV7-9, the J gene TRBJ1-1; possible D gene TRBD1, 5 bases. The V gene lost 1 base and the J gene lost 6 bases, with 9 bases spanning the gap. CDR1 SEHNR and CDR2 FQNEAQ come from the germline V gene (reference sequence). The CDR3 is 13 residues long. CDR3 amino acids: CASSLVGGAEAFF. The DNA of the CDR3 is TGTGCCAGCAGCTTAGTTGGGGGGGCTGAAGCTTTCTTT.